The 32 T cell receptor beta chains below were found in one sample sequenced in a study of T cell clonality in common variable immunodeficiency. Sequenced by immunoSEQ multiplex PCR; TCRdb stores in-frame clones only, minus some. This sample carries over 45,000 clones, none of them present only once. The sequencing sample was made of peripheral blood mononuclear cells. These receptors all come from a person aged 18 to 69 in good health.

There are many counts of this clone. The read ends 3 residues shy of where the CDR3 ends; the end is completed using the germline J gene. The chain uses TRBV4-2 and TRBJ2-1; TRBD2 might be the D (6 bases). V lost 3 bases to trimming and J lost 1 base, with 13 bases between them. Germline V gene data show CDR1 as LGHNA and CDR2 as YNFKEQ. The CDR3 is 16 amino acids. Incomplete CDR3 DNA: TGTGCCAGCAGCCAGGGGGGTAAGGGGTCCTACAATGAG. It specifies CASSQGGKGSYNE. The whole CDR3 protein is CASSQGGKGSYNEQFF.

This clone occurred a few times. The read ends 3 residues shy of where the CDR3 ends; the end is completed using the germline J gene. This chain links TRBV2 with TRBJ2-4; 11 bases line up with TRBD2. The germline CDR1 and CDR2 sequences are SNHLY and FYNNEI. The CDR3 loop spans 14 amino acids. The CDR3: CARSSGGNQETQYF. The part of the CDR3 DNA that was read is TGTGCCAGATCTAGCGGGGGGAACCAAGAGACT.

In its sample, this clone was seen many times. The CDR3 is cut off 3 residues early in the read; its end comes from the germline J gene. V is TRBV19 and J is TRBJ1-2; 11 positions match TRBD1. V lost 10 bases, J lost 4 bases, and 11 bases stayed unmatched. Germline lookup yields CDR1 LNHDA and CDR2 SQIVND (reference sequence). The CDR3 is made up of 15 amino acids. The CDR3 loop is CATRGGTGGVYGYTF. CDR3 DNA (partial): TGTGCCACCAGAGGAGGGACAGGGGGTGTCTATGGC.

Only a few counts were recorded for this clone. The read terminates 3 residues ahead of where the CDR3 ends, so the germline J gene completes it. The chain employs TRBV2 and TRBJ1-2; TRBD1 agrees at 10 bases. This CDR3 has 17 residues. The germline V gene encodes CDR1 SNHLY and CDR2 FYNNEI. CDR3 in amino acids: CASSESSSTGTGEGYTF. The covered CDR3 bases are TGTGCCAGCAGTGAATCCTCCTCAACGGGGACAGGGGAGGGC. Complete variable domain (other parts from reference TRBV2 and TRBJ1-2): EPEVTQTPSHQVTQMGQEVILRCVPISNHLYFYWYRQILGQKVEFLVSFYNNEISEKSEIFDDQFSVERPDGSNFTLKIRSTKLEDSAMYFCASSESSSTGTGEGYTFGSGTRLTVV.

This clone was recorded at least ten times. The read stops 3 residues short of the end of the CDR3; the missing end is completed from the germline J gene. The rearrangement uses TRBV7-2 and TRBJ1-1; no firm D call. CDR3 size: 14 residues. Trimming stripped 5 bases from V and 0 bases from J, with 10 bases between. CDR1 and CDR2 (germline): SGHTA, FQGNSA. Partial CDR3 DNA: TGTGCCAGCAGCCTCCAGGCCTTGAACACTGAA. The encoded protein is CASSLQALNTE. The whole CDR3 sequence reads CASSLQALNTEAFF. Variable domain in full (rest from reference TRBV7-2 and TRBJ1-1): GAGVSQSPSNKVTEKGKDVELRCDPISGHTALYWYRQSLGQGLEFLIYFQGNSAPDKSGLPSDRFSAERTGGSVSTLTIQRTQQEDSAVYLCASSLQALNTEAFFGQGTRLTVV.

This clone was detected ten times or more. The read terminates 3 residues ahead of where the CDR3 ends, so the germline J gene completes it. The chain links TRBV6-2 or TRBV6-3 to TRBJ2-3; weak D call: TRBD1 (6 bases). The CDR3 consists of 14 residues. Germline values: CDR1 MNHEY, CDR2 SVGEGT. With 6 bases removed from V and 6 bases from J, the gap between germline ends came to 16 bases. CDR3 in amino acids: CASSLLTRGDTQYF. CDR3 DNA (partial): TGTGCCAGCAGCCTACTCACGAGGGGGGATACG.

At least ten counts were recorded for this clone. CDR3 sequence reads: CASSAVSGEFGYTF. The CDR3 DNA, read in part, is TGTGCCAGCAGTGCCGTGTCAGGGGAGTTTGGC. V is TRBV12-3 or TRBV12-4 and J is TRBJ1-2; possible D gene TRBD1, 6 bases. The CDR3 end is not reached by the read, which stops 3 residues before it; the germline J gene fills it in. The CDR3 contains 14 residues. The germline V and J ends were trimmed by 5 bases and 7 bases, with 17 bases remaining between them.

Regarding this clone: The read stops 3 residues short of the end of the CDR3; the missing end is completed from the germline J gene. This sequence joins TRBV30 and TRBJ2-7; D is undetermined. CDR3 length: 14 amino acids. V was cut by 0 bases and J by 3 bases, with 12 bases left in between. Per the germline V gene, CDR1 is GTSNPN and CDR2 is SVGIG (reference sequence). CDR3 in amino acids: CAWSVGGSDYEQYF. The CDR3 DNA, read in part, is TGTGCCTGGAGTGTAGGCGGTTCTGACTACGAG. Combining the CDR3 with reference TRBV30 and TRBJ2-7 gives the whole variable domain SQTIHQWPATLVQPVGSPLSLECTVEGTSNPNLYWYRQAAGRGLQLLFYSVGIGQISSEVPQNLSASRPQDRQFILSSKKLLLSDSGFYLCAWSVGGSDYEQYFGPGTRLTVT.

This clone occurred many times. The read terminates 3 residues ahead of where the CDR3 ends, so the germline J gene completes it. The chain recombines TRBV10-3 with TRBJ1-4; the D is unclear. The CDR3 length is 13 residues. Germline assignment: CDR1 ENHRY and CDR2 SYGVKD. V was cut by 6 bases and J by 0 bases, with 5 bases left in between. CDR3 amino acids: CAIRSSTNEKLFF. Incomplete CDR3 DNA: TGTGCCATCAGGTCCTCAACTAATGAAAAA.

This clone was recorded at least ten times. The CDR3 end falls 3 residues outside the read, so it is completed with the germline J gene. This chain connects TRBV7-3 to TRBJ2-2; 12 bases are shared with TRBD1. The CDR3 has 16 amino acids. Germline V gene lookup returns CDR1 SGHTA and CDR2 FQGTGA. V dropped 5 bases and J dropped 7; count of bases not matched to a gene: 8. The CDR3 loop is CASSNPGQGADGELFF. The covered CDR3 bases are TGTGCCAGCAGCAATCCGGGACAGGGGGCTGACGGGGAG.

As for this clone: At one of its ends the junction is not consistent with the germline gene, which may arise from a read error. Coverage ceases 3 residues before the CDR3 finishes, and the germline J gene fills in the end. The chain is built from TRBV20-1 and TRBJ1-3; maybe TRBD1 (5 bases). This CDR3 has 15 amino acids. Germline V gene lookup returns CDR1 DFQATT and CDR2 SNEGSKA (reference sequence). The chain's CDR3 is CSARRGRFDGNTIYF. CDR3 DNA, as far as it was read: TGCAGTGCTAGAAGGGGAAGATTTGACGGCAACACA.

Ten or more counts support this clone. Coverage ceases 3 residues before the CDR3 finishes, and the germline J gene fills in the end. The genes are TRBV7-2 and TRBJ2-7, with TRBD1 matching 7 bases. In germline, CDR1 is SGHTA, CDR2 FQGNSA. The CDR3 has 15 residues. V dropped 5 bases and J dropped 3; count of bases not matched to a gene: 10. CDR3 bases read: TGTGCCAGCAGCCCATGGCCTACAGGGGACTACGAG. This codes for CASSPWPTGDYE. The full CDR3 is CASSPWPTGDYEQYF.

The sample holds many counts of this clone. The read ends 3 residues shy of where the CDR3 ends; the end is completed using the germline J gene. V is TRBV5-1 and J is TRBJ1-2; the match to TRBD1 covers 8 bases. There are 18 residues in the CDR3. The germline V gene encodes CDR1 SGHRS and CDR2 YFSETQ. V lost 0 bases, J lost 4 bases, and 14 bases stayed unmatched. CDR3 residues: CASSLAALVQGASYGYTF. The CDR3 bases that were read are TGCGCCAGCAGCTTGGCCGCTTTGGTGCAGGGGGCTTCCTATGGC.

There are many counts of this clone. Read coverage stops 3 residues before the CDR3 terminus; the germline J gene supplies the remainder. This chain joins TRBV12-3 or TRBV12-4 and TRBJ2-1, with TRBD2 identical over 8 bases. The CDR3 length is 13 residues. Trimming cost V 6 bases and J 6 bases; bases outside gene matches: 4. The part of the CDR3 DNA that was read is TGTGCCAGCAGCGGACTAGCAGGCAATGAG. Protein product: CASSGLAGNE. The CDR3 in full is CASSGLAGNEQFF.

This clone has a count of ten or more. The read falls 3 residues short of the CDR3 end, and the missing part is taken from the germline J gene. This rearrangement joins TRBV5-6 to TRBJ2-1, with D possibly being TRBD1 (8 bases). This CDR3 comprises 15 residues. CDR1 SGHDT and CDR2 YYEEEE come from the germline V gene. The V end lost 0 bases, the J end lost 4 bases, and 11 bases lay between the germline ends. CDR3 amino acids: CASSLDRGGYNEQFF. Incomplete CDR3 DNA: TGTGCCAGCAGCTTGGACAGGGGGGGTTACAATGAG.

This clone was counted many times. The read ends 3 residues before the CDR3 terminus; that terminus is restored from the germline J gene. The rearrangement uses TRBV6-1 and TRBJ1-5; D is perhaps TRBD1 (6 bases). This CDR3 has 16 amino acids. V lost 4 bases and J lost 0, with 13 bases in between. The V gene's germline CDR1 is MNHNS and CDR2 SASEGT. CDR3 protein: CASSGQALHSNQPQHF. The DNA read from the CDR3 is TGTGCCAGCAGTGGACAGGCCCTGCATAGCAATCAGCCC.

A word on this clone: The observed sequence ends 3 residues before the CDR3 terminus, with the missing tail filled in from the germline J gene. The rearrangement uses TRBV18 and TRBJ2-2; the D gene is possibly TRBD1 (6 bases). The CDR3 loop spans 17 amino acids. Germline V gene data show CDR1 as KGHSH and CDR2 as LQKENI. Incomplete CDR3 DNA: TGTGCCAGCTCACCAGGGGACACTCCCTATGGGGCCAACGTG. Translating gives CASSPGDTPYGANV. The full-length CDR3 reads as CASSPGDTPYGANVLFF.

This clone turned up a few times. Coverage ceases 3 residues before the CDR3 finishes, and the germline J gene fills in the end. J is TRBJ2-7 and V is TRBV2; tentatively, D is TRBD1 (5 bases). The CDR3 spans 15 residues. Trimming removed 5 bases at V and 1 base at J, with 15 bases between. CDR1 and CDR2 (germline): SNHLY, FYNNEI. The sequenced CDR3 bases are TGTGCCAGCAGTAACCCAGGGATTTCATCCTACGAG. It is translated as CASSNPGISSYE. The whole CDR3 sequence is CASSNPGISSYEQYF.

This clone has more than one count but fewer than ten. A read error may be the cause here, since a much bigger clone is one base away. The read ends 3 residues early relative to the CDR3; the germline J gene fills the gap. V and J are TRBV7-9 and TRBJ1-2; the D is unclear. The CDR3 has 12 residues. Trimming stripped 4 bases from V and 1 base from J, with 4 bases between. Looked up from germline, CDR1 is SEHNR and CDR2 is FQNEAQ (reference sequence). This CDR3 is CASSSLNYGYTF. The DNA read from the CDR3 is TGTGCCAGCAGCTCCCTTAACTATGGC.

This clone occurred many times. From the germline J gene comes the end of the CDR3, since the read stops 3 residues before it. The chain recombines TRBV20-1 with TRBJ2-1; 9 nucleotides agree with TRBD2. The V segment lost 4 bases and the J segment 8 bases; nucleotides outside the gene matches: 6. The CDR3 has 13 residues. Germline V gene sequence: CDR1 DFQATT, CDR2 SNEGSKA (reference sequence). The CDR3 reads CSAILQREDEQFF. The part of the CDR3 DNA that was read is TGCAGTGCTATTCTCCAGCGGGAGGATGAG.

This clone was picked up many times. The sequence runs out 3 residues before the end of the CDR3; the remainder is reconstructed from the germline J gene. This chain connects TRBV7-3 to TRBJ1-1; D perhaps matches TRBD1 (6 bases). Per germline, CDR1 SGHTA and CDR2 FQGTGA. Trimming shortened V by 7 bases and J by 0 bases, and 18 bases separated the two germline ends. The CDR3 spans 16 residues. The covered CDR3 bases are TGTGCCAGCATCAACACACAGGGTTCGGTGAACACTGAA. It yields the protein CASINTQGSVNTE. In full, the CDR3 reads CASINTQGSVNTEAFF.

At least ten counts were recorded for this clone. Sequencing ends 3 residues short of the CDR3 end; the germline J gene provides the rest. V usage is TRBV19 and J usage is TRBJ2-6; D is unclear. V was cut by 3 bases and J by 0 bases, with 15 bases left in between. The germline V gene has CDR1 LNHDA and CDR2 SQIVND (reference sequence). The CDR3 is 18 amino acids. CDR3 DNA (partial): TGTGCCAGTAGTATTTCCGGGTCGCCTGGCTCTGGGGCCAACGTC. Its translation: CASSISGSPGSGANV. From start to end, the CDR3 is CASSISGSPGSGANVLTF.

Points on this clone: The missing CDR3 end, 3 residues past where the read stops, is filled in from the germline J gene. The V gene is TRBV2, the J gene TRBJ1-5; unclear D gene. The CDR3 is 14 residues long. The V and J ends lost 5 bases and 0 bases respectively, with 8 bases between them. Germline assignment: CDR1 SNHLY and CDR2 FYNNEI. This CDR3 reads CASSRLNSNQPQHF. The CDR3 DNA, read in part, is TGTGCCAGCAGTAGGCTGAATAGCAATCAGCCC.

This clone was counted a few times. Read sequence stops 3 residues before the CDR3 end, and the germline J gene provides the missing end. V usage is TRBV7-6 and J usage is TRBJ2-4, with TRBD1 as a possible D gene (6 bases). This CDR3 is 15 amino acids long. Germline V lookup: CDR1 SGHVS, CDR2 FNYEAQ. The CDR3 is CASSLGEGRGGGQYF. The CDR3 DNA, read in part, is TGTGCCAGCAGCTTAGGCGAGGGCAGGGGTGGAGGT.

This clone occurred many times. Read sequence stops 3 residues before the CDR3 end, and the germline J gene provides the missing end. This chain links TRBV5-4 with TRBJ2-7, with TRBD2 as a possible D gene (5 bases). Trimming shortened V by 2 bases and J by 4 bases, and 10 bases separated the two germline ends. The CDR3 loop spans 13 amino acids. Looked up from germline, CDR1 is SGHNT and CDR2 is YYREEE (reference sequence). Incomplete CDR3 DNA: TGTGCCAGCAGCTTCGGGGTGTCTTACGAG. It encodes CASSFGVSYE. The full CDR3 reads CASSFGVSYEQYF.

This clone was observed at least ten times. CDR3 loop: CASSVMVTGEAFF. The CDR3 DNA, read in part, is TGTGCCAGCAGTGTAATGGTTACAGGGGAA. The chain employs TRBV27 and TRBJ1-1; D may be TRBD1 (6 bases). With the read ending 3 residues before the CDR3 end, the germline J gene is used to fill in that end. The CDR3 is 13 residues long. CDR1 and CDR2 (germline): MNHEY, SMNVEV (reference sequence).

This clone has ten or more counts. From the germline J gene comes the end of the CDR3, since the read stops 3 residues before it. J is TRBJ1-3 and V is TRBV7-9; D remains ambiguous. Per germline, CDR1 SEHNR and CDR2 FQNEAQ (reference sequence). This CDR3 spans 15 amino acids. The V gene lost 2 bases and the J gene lost 0 bases, with 8 bases spanning the gap. Here the CDR3 reads CASSLNSNSGNTIYF. The CDR3 bases that were read are TGTGCCAGCAGCTTAAACTCGAACTCTGGAAACACC.

This clone was detected ten times or more. The read ends 3 residues early relative to the CDR3; the germline J gene fills the gap. V and J are TRBV5-4 and TRBJ1-3, with TRBD1 matching 7 bases. Germline CDR1 and CDR2: SGHNT and YYREEE (reference sequence). CDR3 length: 14 residues. V was pared by 4 bases and J by 8 bases, with 9 bases of the junction left unmatched. The CDR3 protein is CASSRGTEADTIYF. The DNA read from the CDR3 is TGTGCCAGCAGCAGGGGGACAGAAGCGGACACC. The full variable domain, completed using reference TRBV5-4 and TRBJ1-3, is ETGVTQSPTHLIKTRGQQVTLRCSSQSGHNTVSWYQQALGQGPQFIFQYYREEENGRGNFPPRFSGLQFPNYSSELNVNALELDDSALYLCASSRGTEADTIYFGEGSWLTVV.

There are many counts of this clone. The read is 3 residues too short to cover the CDR3 end, so that end is filled in from the germline J gene. The chain employs TRBV5-1 and TRBJ1-6, with 7 bases lining up with TRBD1. Per germline, CDR1 SGHRS and CDR2 YFSETQ. The ends lost 4 bases at V and 0 bases at J; junction bases unmatched: 7. The CDR3 loop spans 17 amino acids. CDR3 loop: CASSPQTGSSYNSPLHF. The CDR3 DNA, read in part, is TGCGCCAGCAGCCCACAGACAGGGAGCTCCTATAATTCACCC.

The CDR3 region is CASSRSGDSNSPLHF. CDR3 DNA, as far as it was read: TGTGCCAGCAGCCGTTCCGGGGACAGTAATTCACCC. The chain couples TRBV7-9 to TRBJ1-6; 7 nucleotides agree with TRBD1. The DNA ends 3 residues before the CDR3 does, and the rest of the CDR3 is filled in from the germline J gene. The length of the CDR3 is 15 residues. Germline CDR1 and CDR2: SEHNR and FQNEAQ (reference sequence). Germline trimming cut 5 bases from V and 6 bases from J; bases unmatched to any gene: 7.

This clone has more than one count but fewer than ten. The read is 3 residues too short to cover the CDR3 end, so that end is filled in from the germline J gene. This chain connects TRBV10-1 to TRBJ2-1; perhaps TRBD1 as D (6 bases). The CDR3 spans 16 residues. Germline V gene sequence: CDR1 WNHNN, CDR2 SYGVQD (reference sequence). V was trimmed by 6 bases and J by 5 bases, leaving 20 bases between them. This CDR3 is CASRQLPGHLDNEQFF. The DNA read from the CDR3 is TGCGCCAGCAGGCAGCTTCCGGGACACCTAGACAATGAG.

This clone has ten or more counts. The CDR3 region is CSVEKVGRALDYGYTF. CDR3 DNA (partial): TGCAGCGTTGAAAAAGTTGGCAGGGCTCTGGACTATGGC. V gene TRBV29-1 combines with J gene TRBJ1-2, with D maybe TRBD1 (5 bases). Sequencing ends 3 residues short of the CDR3 end; the germline J gene provides the rest. The CDR3 spans 16 residues. Trimming removed 2 bases at V and 3 bases at J, with 19 bases between. The V gene's germline CDR1 is SQVTM and CDR2 ANQGSEA.